A single TCR beta chain is shown here with its context. Its antigen is not identified. The sample comes from a study of cytomegalovirus exposure and HLA in healthy donors. The PCR ran on 60 Vbeta and 13 Jbeta primers. Sequencing was performed with immunoSEQ multiplex PCR; in TCRdb, only in-frame clones are kept and a portion is missing. This repertoire shows roughly 27,000 clones, 62% found once; its top ten account for roughly 40%. Though probably carrying unrecorded immune exposures, donors were nominally healthy at sampling. Overall study results and limits: A later analysis associated 15,000 to 20,000 TCR beta sequences with HLA alleles at a 0.05 false discovery rate. Roughly uniform sequencing depth across donors was assumed, possibly incorrectly.

The sample comprised PBMCs. The clonotype originates from a male donor in good health and CMV-seropositive.

CDR3 in DNA: TGCGCCAGCAGCTTGGGGGCAGGGGACGAGCAGTACTTC. This gives the protein CASSLGAGDEQYF. This chain joins TRBV5-1 and TRBJ2-7; possibly TRBD1 for D (6 bases). The CDR3 is 13 amino acids. With 0 bases removed from V and 5 bases from J, the gap between germline ends came to 9 bases. The germline V gene has CDR1 SGHRS and CDR2 YFSETQ.